This T cell receptor (beta chain) was sequenced during a study of CD8 T cells in Susac syndrome. This clonotype has a handful of counts. Its matching antigen is unknown. The CDR3 contains 17 residues. Germline values: CDR1 LGHNA, CDR2 YNFKEQ. Trimming at V came to 4 bases and at J to 2 bases, leaving 10 bases not matched to a gene. Sequencing targeted TCR beta in blood CD8+ and CD4+ T cells. TEMRA cells were FACS-enriched, and CD8+ and CD4+ T cells were isolated negatively. When the RNA was reverse transcribed, random hexamers were used with an input of about 0.45 to 1 ug. An immunoSEQ multiplex PCR amplified TCR beta CDR3 over 54 Vbeta and 13 Jbeta. TCRdb used MiXCR to reprocess the immunoSEQ multiplex PCR reads, holding one entry per CDR3 protein. The sample consists of under 95,000 distinct CDR3 sequences, 90% to 95% of them appearing once. Findings of the study overall: Repertoires of Susac syndrome CD4+ T cells lacked clonal expansion.

The TCR originated in a human donor with Susac syndrome. The rearrangement links TRBV4-2 to TRBJ1-2, with 10 positions matching TRBD1. What was sequenced was CD4+ T cells from PBMCs. The CDR3 region has the DNA TGTGCCAGCAGCCCGCGGACAGGGGGGTTAATCAACTATGGCTACACCTTC. Its protein product is CASSPRTGGLINYGYTF.